This T cell receptor (beta chain) derives from a study of OX40 agonist ivuxolimab in advanced cancers. Study-wide context: Patients took ivuxolimab, an agonistic anti-OX40 (CD134) antibody. The study's findings and limits: The average count of expanded clones was higher among CD8+ T cells than among CD4+. Blood T cells, both CD4+ and CD8+, expanded clonally by week 6 at 0.1 to 3.0 mg/kg. Among some nonresponders, normalized T-cell clonal expansion was also low.

As to this clone: Its specificity is unknown.

Here immunoSEQ multiplex PCR was the method, and the copy in TCRdb shows in-frame clones only, minus some. The data contain about 64,000 clones, 75% to 90% of them singletons. The CDR3 runs 13 residues. The V and J ends lost 4 bases and 0 bases respectively, with 6 bases between them. Germline CDR1 LNHDA, CDR2 SQIVND (reference sequence). The sample in question was CD4+ or CD8+ T cells sorted from blood, obtained in a trial of the OX40 agonist ivuxolimab. This rearrangement joins TRBV19 to TRBJ1-2; D is undetermined. The TCR was taken from an adult with an advanced solid tumor such as melanoma, head and neck, liver or kidney cancer. Written as DNA, the CDR3 is TGTGCCAGTAGTAAACCGCCTAACTATGGCTACACCTTC. This codes for CASSKPPNYGYTF.